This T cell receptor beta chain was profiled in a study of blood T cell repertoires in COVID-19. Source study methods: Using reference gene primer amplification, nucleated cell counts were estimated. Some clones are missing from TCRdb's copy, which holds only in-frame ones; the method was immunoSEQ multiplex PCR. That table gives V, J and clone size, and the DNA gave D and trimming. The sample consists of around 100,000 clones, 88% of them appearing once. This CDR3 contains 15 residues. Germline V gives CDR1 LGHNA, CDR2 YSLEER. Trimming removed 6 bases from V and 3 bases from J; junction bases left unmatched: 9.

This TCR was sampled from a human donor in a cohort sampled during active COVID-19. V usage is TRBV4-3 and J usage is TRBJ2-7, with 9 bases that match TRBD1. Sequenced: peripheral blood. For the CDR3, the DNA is TGCGCCAGCAGATTAAACAGGGGGCAATACTACGAGCAGTACTTC. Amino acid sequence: CASRLNRGQYYEQYF.